Each of the 13 T cell receptor beta chains below was sequenced from the same sample in a study of post-analysis software for immune sequencing data. Findings and caveats of the study: About 5 TRBV segments appeared more often in patients than in controls, and TRBV5-6, TRBV5-1 and TRBV20-1 were among these.

Their cognate antigens are unknown. TCR beta cDNA libraries had unique molecular identifiers. In TCRdb, the PCR reads were re-called with MiXCR into one record per CDR3 protein. Among roughly 700,000 distinct CDR3 sequences, roughly 29% were seen once, and the ten largest hold around 0.56%. Sequencing was done on a sample of blood. All receptors derive from a girl between 5 and 17 years old with multiple sclerosis.

The chain uses TRBV4-3 and TRBJ2-2, with D perhaps TRBD1 (6 bases). CDR1 LGHNA and CDR2 YSLEER come from the germline V gene. The V and J ends lost 1 base and 5 bases respectively, with 11 bases between them. The CDR3 runs 15 residues. The CDR3 spells CASSQAPQGTGELFF. The CDR3 DNA follows: TGCGCCAGCAGCCAAGCTCCCCAGGGGACCGGGGAGCTGTTTTTT.

CDR3 coding DNA: TGTGCCACCAGCAGAGATGGACTAGCGGGGAACATTCAGTACTTC. Protein: CATSRDGLAGNIQYF. This chain uses TRBV15 with TRBJ2-7; 12 bases are a match to TRBD2. The closer fit of TRBJ2-4 to the DNA end suggests the J call may be wrong. Germline-derived CDR1 and CDR2 are LNHNV and YYDKDF (reference sequence). There are 15 residues in the CDR3.

The gene calls are TRBV2 and TRBJ1-4; no reliable D call. V was clipped by 5 bases and J by 7 bases, with 5 bases between them. This CDR3 has 11 residues. The germline gives CDR1 SNHLY, CDR2 FYNNEI. The CDR3 DNA reads as TGTGCCAGCAGTAACTCTGAAAAACTGTTTTTT. This translates into CASSNSEKLFF. Combining the CDR3 with reference TRBV2 and TRBJ1-4 gives the whole variable domain EPEVTQTPSHQVTQMGQEVILRCVPISNHLYFYWYRQILGQKVEFLVSFYNNEISEKSEIFDDQFSVERPDGSNFTLKIRSTKLEDSAMYFCASSNSEKLFFGSGTQLSVL.

Regarding this clonotype: Germline and junction disagree at one end, which may indicate a read error. The rearrangement joins TRBV5-1 to TRBJ2-4; TRBD1 matches 8 bases. The CDR3 runs to 16 residues. Germline V gene data show CDR1 as SGHRS and CDR2 as YFSETQ. Here the CDR3 reads CASSPFQGAAKNIRYF. As DNA, the CDR3 is TGCGCCAGCAGCCCGTTTCAGGGGGCGGCCAAAAACATTCGGTACTTC.

The chain couples TRBV10-3 to TRBJ1-2, with 7 nucleotides matching TRBD1. CDR3 length: 16 amino acids. CDR1 is ENHRY and CDR2 is SYGVKD in the germline V gene. V trimming: 6 bases; J trimming: 2 bases; junction bases outside the gene matches: 12. In nucleotides, the CDR3 is TGTGCCATCAGCGAACAGATGGGACAGTCGAACTATGGCTACACCTTC. Translation gives CAISEQMGQSNYGYTF.

The CDR3 DNA reads TGTGCCAGCAGCCGACCGGGACTAGCGGATTACGAGCAGTACTTC. Translated: CASSRPGLADYEQYF. The V and J genes are TRBV7-8 and TRBJ2-7; 11 nucleotides agree with TRBD2. CDR1 is SGHVS, CDR2 FQNEAQ, per germline. The CDR3 runs to 15 residues. J was trimmed by 4 bases and V by 5 bases; bases with no gene match: 7.

Only a few counts were recorded for this clonotype. The J gene is TRBJ2-1, the V gene TRBV6-5; 8 bases agree with TRBD1. Germline V gene data show CDR1 as MNHEY and CDR2 as SVGAGI. V trimming: 2 bases; J trimming: 4 bases; junction bases outside the gene matches: 7. This CDR3 region has 16 residues. As DNA, the CDR3 is TGTGCCAGCAGTTACCTCGGACAGGGCCCATACAATGAGCAGTTCTTC. Translated, it gives CASSYLGQGPYNEQFF.

The gene calls are TRBV29-1 and TRBJ2-1, with 7 bases identical to TRBD1. V shed 7 bases, J shed 0 bases, and the junction held 6 bases outside the gene matches. CDR3 length equals 14 residues. Germline assignment: CDR1 SQVTM and CDR2 ANQGSEA. DNA of the CDR3: TGCAGCGCCGCCACAGGGGACTCCTACAATGAGCAGTTCTTC. Protein sequence: CSAATGDSYNEQFF.

The rearrangement uses TRBV7-6 and TRBJ1-4; no reliable D call. This CDR3 spans 13 amino acids. Trimming removed 5 bases at V and 5 bases at J, with 9 bases between. In germline, CDR1 is SGHVS, CDR2 FNYEAQ. CDR3 region: CASSLMANEKLFF. The CDR3 DNA reads TGTGCCAGCAGCCTGATGGCAAATGAAAAACTGTTTTTT.

This clonotype was picked up a small number of times. This chain links TRBV5-1 with TRBJ2-7, with D perhaps TRBD1 or TRBD2 (5 bases each). Germline loops: CDR1 SGHRS, CDR2 YFSETQ. V was cut by 4 bases and J by 0 bases, with 14 bases left in between. CDR3 length: 15 residues. In DNA, the CDR3 is TGCGCCAGCAGCAGCCGGGACGGTAGCTCCTACGAGCAGTACTTC. Residues: CASSSRDGSSYEQYF.

This clonotype turned up a few times. The chain has TRBV5-4 and TRBJ1-2; D uncertain. The germline V gene has CDR1 SGHNT and CDR2 YYREEE (reference sequence). The CDR3 runs to 14 residues. V lost 4 bases and J 4 bases, leaving 14 bases between the germline ends. The CDR3 DNA reads as TGTGCCAGCAGCGAAGACCCTAAGGGCTATGGCTACACCTTC. Translated: CASSEDPKGYGYTF.

This clonotype was observed at least ten times. This chain links TRBV29-1 with TRBJ2-1, with D tentatively TRBD1 or TRBD2 (7 bases each). There are 17 residues in the CDR3. V was cut by 4 bases and J by 12 bases, with 31 bases left in between. The germline gives CDR1 SQVTM, CDR2 ANQGSEA. The CDR3 nucleotides are TGCAGCGTTGGGGGGGGACAGTGGGATCTCAAGTCCTGGGGGCAGTTCTTC. This codes for CSVGGGQWDLKSWGQFF.

This clonotype was seen only a few times. The gene calls are TRBV5-1 and TRBJ2-3; no clear D. V was shortened by 0 bases and J by 1 base, with 15 bases between the two germline ends. Germline assignment: CDR1 SGHRS and CDR2 YFSETQ. CDR3 length: 17 amino acids. CDR3 protein: CASSLAGPEVRTDTQYF. The CDR3 DNA reads TGCGCCAGCAGCTTGGCGGGTCCTGAGGTTCGCACAGATACGCAGTATTTT.